This TCR beta chain is from a study of CD8 T cells in ankylosing spondylitis. Comments on this clonotype: Its specificity is not known.

The V segment lost 1 base and the J segment 7 bases; nucleotides outside the gene matches: 3. Per the germline V gene, CDR1 is SGHDT and CDR2 is YYEEEE. This CDR3 is 14 amino acids long. Notes on the study in general: Typical of ankylosing spondylitis blood, it appeared, was a TCR beta motif of eight highly homologous variants.

Each CDR3 protein is one row after TCRdb ran MiXCR on the 5' RACE reads. The data show about 220,000 distinct CDR3 sequences, with roughly 24% seen just once and 5% to 8% held by the top ten. Sample: blood, either unsorted or a sorted T cell fraction (not recorded which). This clonotype was obtained from a male donor with ankylosing spondylitis or in good health (not recorded which). V is TRBV5-6 and J is TRBJ2-7; 12 bases align to TRBD2. The CDR3 sequence is CASSLRLAGVEQYF. Written as DNA, the CDR3 is TGTGCCAGCAGCTTGAGACTAGCGGGAGTTGAGCAGTACTTC.